The next 24 T cell receptor beta chains were all read from a single sample in a study of early stage breast cancer tumors. Data came from immunoSEQ multiplex PCR; TCRdb stores just in-frame clones and leaves some out. The sample has approximately 50,000 clones, about 80% seen once. The specimen sequenced was blood. These receptors were collected from a young adult with breast cancer.

The chain has TRBV5-8 and TRBJ2-7, with 7 bases identical to TRBD1. The V segment lost 0 bases and the J segment 0 bases; nucleotides outside the gene matches: 9. This CDR3 contains 17 residues. In germline, CDR1 is SGHTS, CDR2 YDEGEE. CDR3 sequence (DNA): TGTGCCAGCAGCTTGGCCCACTCGGGACAGCCCTCCTACGAGCAGTACTTC. The encoded protein is CASSLAHSGQPSYEQYF.

This CDR3 is CASSPTGTGNYGYTF. Here the CDR3 DNA reads TGTGCCAGCAGTCCGACCGGGACAGGGAACTATGGCTACACCTTC. The V call is TRBV6-5, the J call TRBJ1-2; 9 nucleotides align to TRBD1. The CDR3 loop spans 15 amino acids. V gave up 5 bases and J gave up 2 bases; unmatched junction bases: 6. The germline CDR1 and CDR2 sequences are MNHEY and SVGAGI.

V and J are TRBV5-1 and TRBJ2-3; D unresolved. The CDR3 loop spans 12 amino acids. V lost 3 bases to trimming and J lost 0 bases, with 2 bases between them. Germline V lookup: CDR1 SGHRS, CDR2 YFSETQ. The CDR3 spells CASSSSTDTQYF. CDR3 bases: TGCGCCAGCAGCTCTAGCACAGATACGCAGTATTTT.

This chain joins TRBV6-5 and TRBJ2-7, with D perhaps being TRBD1 or TRBD2 (5 bases each). The ends were cut back, 4 bases at V and 3 bases at J, with 13 bases in the middle. The CDR3 has 14 residues. Per germline, CDR1 MNHEY and CDR2 SVGAGI. CDR3 bases: TGTGCCAGCAGTTTTCGGGACCGGGACTACGAGCAGTACTTC. This translates into CASSFRDRDYEQYF.

This clone was counted only a few times. This chain links TRBV7-2 with TRBJ1-5, with TRBD1 matching 9 bases. Germline values: CDR1 SGHTA, CDR2 FQGNSA. The V segment lost 5 bases and the J segment 6 bases; nucleotides outside the gene matches: 8. The CDR3 covers 15 residues. This chain's CDR3 is CASSPGQGMGQPQHF. The DNA for the CDR3 is TGTGCCAGCAGCCCCGGACAGGGGATGGGTCAGCCCCAGCATTTT.

In its sample, this clone was seen a few times. The chain joins TRBV5-5 to TRBJ2-1; 7 bases are a match to TRBD2. The V segment lost 4 bases and the J segment 10 bases; nucleotides outside the gene matches: 8. This CDR3 has 13 residues. CDR1 is SGHKS, CDR2 YYEKEE, per germline (reference sequence). The CDR3: CASSPGTTQEQFF. The CDR3 nucleotides read TGTGCCAGCAGCCCGGGGACTACTCAAGAGCAGTTCTTC. Using reference TRBV5-5 and TRBJ2-1 for the parts outside the CDR3, the full variable domain is DAGVTQSPTHLIKTRGQQVTLRCSPISGHKSVSWYQQVLGQGPQFIFQYYEKEERGRGNFPDRFSARQFPNYSSELNVNALLLGDSALYLCASSPGTTQEQFFGPGTRLTVL.

This chain links TRBV7-2 with TRBJ2-3, with no clear D. CDR3 length equals 11 residues. The germline gives CDR1 SGHTA, CDR2 FQGNSA. V was shortened by 4 bases and J by 2 bases, with 1 base between the two germline ends. The CDR3: CASSSTDTQYF. The CDR3 coding sequence is TGTGCCAGCAGCTCCACAGATACGCAGTATTTT.

This clone was recorded only once. This chain uses TRBV19 with TRBJ1-5, with D hard to call. CDR1 LNHDA and CDR2 SQIVND come from the germline V gene (reference sequence). Trimming shortened V by 5 bases and J by 3 bases, and 5 bases separated the two germline ends. The CDR3 is made up of 12 amino acids. The CDR3 spells CASSPFNQPQHF. DNA of the CDR3: TGTGCCAGTAGTCCCTTCAATCAGCCCCAGCATTTT.

The J gene is TRBJ2-7, the V gene TRBV5-4; TRBD2 is a possible D gene (5 bases). CDR1 and CDR2 from the germline V gene are SGHNT and YYREEE (reference sequence). The CDR3 loop spans 15 amino acids. The germline V and J ends were trimmed by 4 bases and 2 bases, with 16 bases remaining between them. The CDR3 bases are TGTGCCAGCAGCCCCAACTGGACTCCAGCCTACGAGCAGTACTTC. It yields the protein CASSPNWTPAYEQYF.

This clone was counted a single time. DNA of the CDR3: TGTGCCAGCAGTAAAGCTCAGGGAAACTATGGCTACACCTTC. It specifies CASSKAQGNYGYTF. The chain has TRBV6-5 and TRBJ1-2, with a weak D call TRBD1 (5 bases). CDR3 length: 14 residues. Trimming cost V 5 bases and J 2 bases, with 12 bases left between them. CDR1 is MNHEY and CDR2 is SVGAGI in the germline V gene.

The J gene is TRBJ2-3, the V gene TRBV27, with D possibly matching TRBD1 (6 bases). Germline CDR1 and CDR2: MNHEY and SMNVEV (reference sequence). Trimming cost V 5 bases and J 6 bases, with 21 bases left between them. CDR3 length: 16 residues. The CDR3 coding sequence is TGTGCCAGCAGTCCCTTCAGGGGAGACTGGGCGGATACGCAGTATTTT. Protein sequence: CASSPFRGDWADTQYF.

This chain links TRBV5-4 with TRBJ2-7; TRBD2 matches 7 bases. The germline V gene encodes CDR1 SGHNT and CDR2 YYREEE (reference sequence). This CDR3 is 16 amino acids long. Trimming at V came to 1 base and at J to 0 bases, leaving 7 bases not matched to a gene. CDR3 nucleotides: TGTGCCAGCAGCTTGCCTTTCGCTAGCGGCTCCTACGAGCAGTACTTC. Its translation: CASSLPFASGSYEQYF.

The chain carries TRBV5-4 and TRBJ2-2; TRBD2 matches 7 bases. The CDR3 contains 16 residues. The V segment lost 2 bases and the J segment 2 bases; nucleotides outside the gene matches: 6. Germline lookup yields CDR1 SGHNT and CDR2 YYREEE (reference sequence). Here the CDR3 reads CASSFRLAENTGELFF. The CDR3 region has the DNA TGTGCCAGCAGCTTTAGGCTAGCGGAAAACACCGGGGAGCTGTTTTTT.

This rearrangement joins TRBV30 to TRBJ1-4; TRBD1 is a possible D gene (6 bases). The germline V gene encodes CDR1 GTSNPN and CDR2 SVGIG (reference sequence). V lost 0 bases to trimming and J lost 8 bases, with 13 bases between them. This CDR3 is 14 amino acids long. DNA of the CDR3: TGTGCCTGGAGTGTACAGGGAACGAAAGAAAAACTGTTTTTT. It codes for CAWSVQGTKEKLFF.

The chain has TRBV15 and TRBJ1-1; 7 bases match TRBD1. The CDR3 totals 15 residues. V trimming: 0 bases; J trimming: 4 bases; junction bases outside the gene matches: 5. Per germline, CDR1 LNHNV and CDR2 YYDKDF (reference sequence). The CDR3 DNA reads as TGTGCCACCAGCAGAGATCCAGGGGGAGGCACTGAAGCTTTCTTT. Its translation is CATSRDPGGGTEAFF. The full variable domain, its missing parts supplied by reference TRBV15 and TRBJ1-1, is DAMVIQNPRYQVTQFGKPVTLSCSQTLNHNVMYWYQQKSSQAPKLLFHYYDKDFNNEADTPDNFQSRRPNTSFCFLDIRSPGLGDTAMYLCATSRDPGGGTEAFFGQGTRLTVV.

The chain uses TRBV4-2 and TRBJ2-3; 11 nucleotides match TRBD2. Germline V lookup: CDR1 LGHNA, CDR2 YNFKEQ. This CDR3 region has 22 residues. With V trimmed by 2 bases and J by 2 bases, 21 bases remained unmatched. In nucleotides, the CDR3 is TGTGCCAGCAGCCAACGTCGGGGCGGGATGGTAGCGGGAGGGCCAAACACAGATACGCAGTATTTT. This codes for CASSQRRGGMVAGGPNTDTQYF.

The chain uses TRBV10-1 and TRBJ2-7, with 9 bases identical to TRBD1. The CDR3 has 14 residues. After removal of 6 bases from V and 5 bases from J, the junction contained 8 bases not matched to a gene. Germline assignment: CDR1 WNHNN and CDR2 SYGVQD (reference sequence). The CDR3 DNA follows: TGCGCCAGCAGCCCCGGGACAGGGATCAACGAGCAGTACTTC. This gives the protein CASSPGTGINEQYF.

This clone was detected only a few times. V is TRBV5-1 and J is TRBJ1-3, with 8 nucleotides matching TRBD1. The CDR3 consists of 20 residues. V was clipped by 0 bases and J by 1 base; unmatched bases: 15. In germline, CDR1 is SGHRS, CDR2 YFSETQ. CDR3 loop: CASSLGSSRGPGSSGNTIYF. The CDR3 coding sequence is TGCGCCAGCAGCTTGGGGTCTTCCAGGGGGCCCGGGTCGTCTGGAAACACCATATATTTT.

This chain links TRBV7-2 with TRBJ2-7; no clear D. Trimming pared 11 bases from V and 0 bases from J, leaving 20 bases between. Germline CDR1 and CDR2: SGHTA and FQGNSA. This CDR3 contains 15 residues. The CDR3 DNA sequence: TGTGCCGTAAGCGCTACCTATGTTAGCTCCTACGAGCAGTACTTC. Translation gives CAVSATYVSSYEQYF.

This clone appeared a single time. This chain joins TRBV30 and TRBJ2-1, with 8 bases matching TRBD2. After removal of 4 bases from V and 4 bases from J, the junction contained 6 bases not matched to a gene. From germline, CDR1 is GTSNPN and CDR2 SVGIG (reference sequence). The CDR3 is 14 residues long. CDR3 amino acids: CAWISLAGYNEQFF. The DNA of the CDR3 is TGTGCCTGGATATCTCTAGCGGGTTACAATGAGCAGTTCTTC. Complete variable domain (other parts from reference TRBV30 and TRBJ2-1): SQTIHQWPATLVQPVGSPLSLECTVEGTSNPNLYWYRQAAGRGLQLLFYSVGIGQISSEVPQNLSASRPQDRQFILSSKKLLLSDSGFYLCAWISLAGYNEQFFGPGTRLTVL.

The chain employs TRBV4-1 and TRBJ2-1; D gene uncertain. The V gene lost 10 bases and the J gene lost 9 bases, with 13 bases spanning the gap. From germline, CDR1 is MGHRA and CDR2 YSYEKL. This CDR3 has 11 amino acids. This CDR3 is CANLPLGEQFF. In nucleotides, the CDR3 is TGCGCCAACCTGCCGCTGGGTGAGCAGTTCTTC.

This chain uses TRBV11-3 with TRBJ2-1, with 9 bases lining up with TRBD2. J lost 5 bases, V lost 3 bases, and 8 bases had no gene match. Germline V gives CDR1 SGHNT, CDR2 YENEEA. CDR3 length: 16 amino acids. CDR3 in amino acids: CASSFPAGGPHNEQFF. CDR3 DNA: TGTGCCAGCAGCTTCCCGGCGGGAGGGCCCCACAATGAGCAGTTCTTC.

The J gene is TRBJ2-2, the V gene TRBV5-6; D unresolved. Germline V CDR1 and CDR2: SGHDT, YYEEEE. Trimming took off 4 bases at V and 4 bases at J, with 8 bases between the two ends. The CDR3 is made up of 13 amino acids. For the CDR3, the DNA is TGTGCCAGCAGCCCGCGCTTCACCGGGGAGCTGTTTTTT. The encoded protein is CASSPRFTGELFF.

This clone was picked up one time. This chain connects TRBV25-1 to TRBJ1-1, with D tentatively TRBD1 (5 bases). This CDR3 is 13 amino acids long. CDR1 and CDR2 from the germline V gene are MGHDK and SYGVNS. Trimming took 2 bases from V and 5 from J, leaving 9 bases between them. The CDR3 DNA reads as TGTGCCAGCAGTGAAATCGGGGGAACTGAAGCTTTCTTT. It is translated as CASSEIGGTEAFF.